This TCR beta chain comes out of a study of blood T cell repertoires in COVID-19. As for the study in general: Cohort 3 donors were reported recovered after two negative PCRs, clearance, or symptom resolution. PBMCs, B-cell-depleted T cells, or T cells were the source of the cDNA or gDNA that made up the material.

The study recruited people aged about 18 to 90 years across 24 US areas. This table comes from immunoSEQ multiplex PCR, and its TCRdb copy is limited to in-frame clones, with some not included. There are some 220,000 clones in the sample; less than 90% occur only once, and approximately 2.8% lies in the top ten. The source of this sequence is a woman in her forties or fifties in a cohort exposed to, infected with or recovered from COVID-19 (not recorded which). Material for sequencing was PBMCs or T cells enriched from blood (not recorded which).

CDR3 sequence reads: CASSPTGYRPDGYTF. The CDR3 nucleotides read TGTGCCAGTAGTCCGACAGGCTACAGACCGGATGGCTACACCTTC. The V and J genes are TRBV19 and TRBJ1-2; possibly TRBD1 for D (6 bases). The V end was cut by 5 bases, the J end by 6 bases, with 19 bases between. The CDR3 consists of 15 residues. Germline V gene lookup returns CDR1 LNHDA and CDR2 SQIVND (reference sequence).